This TCR beta chain appears in the sequencing data of a study of stem cell transplantation in POMP-related autoinflammatory disease. Study-level background: Pre-transplant patients had naive-skewed CD4+ T cells and few CD8+ T cells. General study results and limits: Patients with PRAID showed a restricted number of unique TRB V-J gene pairings. Across all analyzed T-cell subsets, patients with PRAID tended toward reduced diversity and increased clonality.

Germline assignment: CDR1 SGDLS and CDR2 YYNGEE. The V and J ends lost 3 bases and 6 bases, in that order; junction bases with no gene match: 7. The CDR3 covers 14 residues. A word on this clone: What it recognizes is unknown.

TCRdb's table, derived via immunoSEQ multiplex PCR, lists solely in-frame clones and lacks some. The sample has around 10,000 clones, about 87% seen once; the top ten hold roughly half. This TCR was sampled from a human donor with POMP-related autoinflammation and immune dysregulation (PRAID). This rearrangement joins TRBV9 to TRBJ1-2, with TRBD1 matching 8 bases. The input for sequencing was CD8+ T cells from PBMCs, taken before stem cell transplantation. The CDR3 reads CASSERDRSHGYTF. The CDR3 DNA sequence: TGTGCCAGCAGCGAGAGGGACAGGTCCCATGGCTACACCTTC. The full variable domain, completed using reference TRBV9 and TRBJ1-2, is DSGVTQTPKHLITATGQRVTLRCSPRSGDLSVYWYQQSLDQGLQFLIQYYNGEERAKGNILERFSAQQFPDLHSELNLSSLELGDSALYFCASSERDRSHGYTFGSGTRLTVV.